The TCR beta chain described here comes from a study of T cells in Graves' hyperthyroidism and ophthalmopathy. Across the study: Peripheral blood was taken when the disease was first diagnosed, before any treatment began. Study-wide points: The model made its ophthalmopathy prediction, and onset followed a median around 6.9 months later.

About this clonotype: Its matching antigen is unknown.

RNA transcripts served as the template for amplifying TCR beta CDR3 regions. When the TCR CDR3 underwent first-round RT-PCR, the HTBI primer set was used. TCRdb ran MiXCR on the multiplex PCR reads and lists one entry per CDR3 protein. The data contain roughly 560,000 distinct CDR3 sequences, about 14% of them seen just once; the ten biggest clones take up 3.5% to 4.5%. Germline assignment: CDR1 MNHNS and CDR2 SASEGT. This CDR3 region has 15 residues. Trimming pared 6 bases from V and 1 base from J, leaving 13 bases between. The clonotype originates from a woman in her forties with Graves' ophthalmopathy. The J gene is TRBJ1-5, the V gene TRBV6-1, with a possible D match to TRBD1 (6 bases). Sequences were obtained from blood. The CDR3 loop is CASRISGASNQPQHF. CDR3 bases: TGTGCCAGCAGAATTTCAGGGGCAAGCAATCAGCCCCAGCATTTT.